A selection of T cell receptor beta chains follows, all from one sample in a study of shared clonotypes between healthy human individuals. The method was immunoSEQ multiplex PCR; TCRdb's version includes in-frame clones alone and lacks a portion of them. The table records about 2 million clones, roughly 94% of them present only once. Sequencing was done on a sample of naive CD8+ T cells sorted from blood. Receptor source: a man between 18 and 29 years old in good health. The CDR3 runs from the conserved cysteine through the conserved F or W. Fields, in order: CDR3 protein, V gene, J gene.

CASSVPESGGYYGYTF	TRBV9	TRBJ1-2
CASSRPGTGVGSGANVLTF	TRBV11-2	TRBJ2-6
CASSDEGLAGGTDTQYF	TRBV2	TRBJ2-3
CASSISWGSTDTQYF	TRBV19	TRBJ2-3
CASSLWGGDTEAFF	TRBV5-1	TRBJ1-1
CASSPQQGAPNEQYF	TRBV9	TRBJ2-7
CASSLEEGAYEQYF	TRBV7-9	TRBJ2-7
CASSHQQTGPSYEQYF	TRBV4-3	TRBJ2-7
CASGRTGESNQPQHF	TRBV2	TRBJ1-5
CASSVEGRGEGYF	TRBV9	TRBJ2-3
CATSPRRETQYF	TRBV15	TRBJ2-5
CASSTGTRVWGEQFF	TRBV6-5	TRBJ2-1
CASSVEGAGEYNEQFF	TRBV9	TRBJ2-1
CASSQFTASYEQYF	TRBV4-3	TRBJ2-7
CASSQGPSYEQYF	TRBV5-5	TRBJ2-7
CASSLSLSVGTQYF	TRBV27	TRBJ2-5